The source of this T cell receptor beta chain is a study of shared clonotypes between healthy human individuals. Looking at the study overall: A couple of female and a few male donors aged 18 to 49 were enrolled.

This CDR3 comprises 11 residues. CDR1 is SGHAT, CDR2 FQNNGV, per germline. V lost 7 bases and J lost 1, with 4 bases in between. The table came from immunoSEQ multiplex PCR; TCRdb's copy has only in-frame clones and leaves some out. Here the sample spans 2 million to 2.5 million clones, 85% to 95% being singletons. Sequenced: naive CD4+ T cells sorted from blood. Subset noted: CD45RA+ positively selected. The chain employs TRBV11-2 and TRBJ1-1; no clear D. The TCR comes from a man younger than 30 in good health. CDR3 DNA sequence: TGTGCCAGCAAGGGGAACACTGAAGCTTTCTTT. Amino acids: CASKGNTEAFF. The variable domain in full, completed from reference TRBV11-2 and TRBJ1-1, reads EAGVAQSPRYKIIEKRQSVAFWCNPISGHATLYWYQQILGQGPKLLIQFQNNGVVDDSQLPKDRFSAERLKGVDSTLKIQPAKLEDSAVYLCASKGNTEAFFGQGTRLTVV.